The subject of this entry is one T cell receptor (beta chain). Its antigen remains unknown. This entry belongs to a study of cytomegalovirus exposure and HLA in healthy donors. PCR used 60 Vbeta primers and 13 Jbeta primers. Using immunoSEQ multiplex PCR, the repertoire was profiled, and TCRdb retains in-frame clones only, with some absent. The top ten hold 10% to 11% of the sample, which has 89,000 or so clones, about 80% seen once. Whole-study findings and limits: High sensitivity and specificity were reportedly achieved when the classifier diagnosed cytomegalovirus status.

CDR3 length: 17 residues. Germline loops: CDR1 SGHVS, CDR2 FQNEAQ. Trimming removed 5 bases from V and 7 bases from J; junction bases left unmatched: 13. This TCR was recovered from a man between 18 and 35 years old in good health and CMV-seropositive. The chain joins TRBV7-8 to TRBJ1-6; 8 bases are a match to TRBD1. The sequenced sample was PBMCs. This CDR3 reads CASSPQGAGGGNSPLHF. DNA for the CDR3: TGTGCCAGCAGCCCCCAGGGGGCAGGGGGCGGAAATTCACCCCTCCACTTT.